A selection of T cell receptor beta chains follows, all from one sample in a study of T cells in Graves' hyperthyroidism and ophthalmopathy. A single record per CDR3 protein comes from TCRdb applying MiXCR to the multiplex PCR reads. The data contain 550,000 to 700,000 distinct CDR3 sequences, under 60% of them seen just once; the ten biggest clones take up about 20%. The sequenced sample consisted of peripheral blood or thyroid tissue (not recorded which). Source of these receptors: an adult woman with Graves' disease, either hyperthyroidism or ophthalmopathy (not recorded which). The CDR3 runs from the conserved cysteine through the conserved F or W.

>TRBJ2-5|TRBV27
CASSLMNGRNQETQYF
>TRBJ2-7|TRBV10-3
CAIGAEQYF
>TRBJ2-2|TRBV10-1
CARRESDRANTGELFF
>TRBJ2-5|TRBV7-8
CASSHILAGVTQYF
>TRBJ2-5|TRBV5-6
CASSFLLGQRAETQYF
>TRBJ1-1|TRBV29-1
CSVARGATEAFF
>TRBJ2-7|TRBV29-1
CSVRQDYEQYF
>TRBJ1-4|TRBV28
CASSSGHPANEKLFF
>TRBJ2-1|TRBV5-1
CASSLEGLAGEEQFF
>TRBJ2-5|TRBV4-1
CASSRTARETETQYF